The 3 T cell receptor beta chains in this list originate from one sample, sequenced in a study of cytomegalovirus exposure and HLA in healthy donors (dated by TCRdb to the late 2010s). Receptor libraries were prepared by the immunoSEQ multiplex PCR assay. Imported from immuneACCESS, the table was reduced by TCRdb to in-frame sequences with V and J called. These copies leave out some clones; in studies compared against another copy, an unresolved V gene accounts for under half, and the cause of the remainder is not known. Here the sample has around 150,000 clones; more than 70% occur a single time. Clones ranked in the top ten supply 10% of the sample. The sample taken for sequencing was PBMCs. Every receptor here comes from a young man in good health and CMV-seropositive.

V and J are TRBV7-2 and TRBJ2-1, with TRBD1 matching over 8 bases. Germline CDR1 reads SGHTA; CDR2 reads FQGNSA. Unmatched junction bases numbered 12, after V lost 4 bases and J lost 7 bases. There are 16 residues in the CDR3. CDR3 residues: CASSSRTRTGTNEQFF. CDR3 DNA sequence: TGTGCCAGCAGCTCACGTACCCGGACAGGGACTAATGAGCAGTTCTTC.

The V gene is TRBV28, the J gene TRBJ1-5, with TRBD1 matching over 8 bases. Germline V lookup: CDR1 MDHEN, CDR2 SYDVKM. This CDR3 is built from 15 residues. Germline trimming cut 3 bases from V and 2 bases from J; bases unmatched to any gene: 3. CDR3 sequence (DNA): TGTGCCAGCAGTTTCAGGGGGCCAGGCAATCAGCCCCAGCATTTT. Residues: CASSFRGPGNQPQHF.

This clone was found once. J is TRBJ2-1 and V is TRBV5-1, with a tentative D call TRBD1 (5 bases). The length of the CDR3 is 16 residues. The ends were cut back, 0 bases at V and 3 bases at J, with 13 bases in the middle. CDR1 and CDR2 (germline): SGHRS, YFSETQ. The chain's CDR3 is CASSLVGEMNYNEQFF. For the CDR3, the DNA is TGCGCCAGCAGCTTGGTAGGGGAAATGAACTACAATGAGCAGTTCTTC.